This T cell receptor (beta chain) came from a study of T cells in localized non-small cell lung cancer. V was clipped by 3 bases and J by 12 bases, with 14 bases between them. Germline V lookup: CDR1 MNHNS, CDR2 SASEGT. The CDR3 sequence is 12 residues long. A remark on this clone: Antigen unknown.

Produced via immunoSEQ multiplex PCR; TCRdb's table is partial and in-frame only. The table has over 65,000 clones, about 81% seen once. Study-level points and caveats: Sequencing, confined to only one tumor region, leaves heterogeneity possible. Exceeding tumor, uninvolved adjacent lung had the highest T cell clonality.

This sequence was found in a female donor older than 55 with stage I lung adenocarcinoma. The gene calls are TRBV6-1 and TRBJ1-2, with D possibly TRBD1 on 6 matching bases. The sample in question was peripheral blood, obtained before any cancer treatment. CDR3 region: CASSELTGLDTF. The CDR3 DNA reads as TGTGCCAGCAGTGAGCTCACAGGGCTCGACACCTTC.